This TCR beta chain was documented in a study of T cell responses to AZD1222 COVID-19 vaccine. Study results and caveats: The donors showed a predominance of white British ancestry and of females, with possible underestimation of clonal diversity.

About this clone: The target antigen is unknown.

The assay was immunoSEQ multiplex PCR, and TCRdb's table has in-frame clones only and misses some. This sample has more than 150,000 clones, with approximately 91% found just once. The sequencing used peripheral blood, collected on day 0 of AZD1222 vaccination. The TCR comes from an adult in good health.

The CDR3 protein is CASSPQDRVGTNEKLFF. The DNA of the CDR3 is TGTGCCAGCAGCCCCCAGGACAGGGTCGGGACTAATGAAAAACTGTTTTTT. J is TRBJ1-4 and V is TRBV9; 8 positions agree with TRBD1. This CDR3 region has 17 residues. The V and J ends lost 4 bases and 2 bases, in that order; junction bases with no gene match: 10. CDR1 is SGDLS and CDR2 is YYNGEE in the germline V gene.